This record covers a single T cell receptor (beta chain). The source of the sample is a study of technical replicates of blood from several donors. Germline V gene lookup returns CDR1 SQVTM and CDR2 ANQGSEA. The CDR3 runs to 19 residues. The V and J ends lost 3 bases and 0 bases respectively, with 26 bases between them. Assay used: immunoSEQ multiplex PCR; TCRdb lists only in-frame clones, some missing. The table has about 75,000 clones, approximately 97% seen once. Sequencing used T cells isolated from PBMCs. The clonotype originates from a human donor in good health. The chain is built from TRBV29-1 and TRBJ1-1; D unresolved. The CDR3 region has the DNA TGCAGCGTTGATAGATCCACGTTTCTGGCAGAGGGTATGAACACTGAAGCTTTCTTT. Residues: CSVDRSTFLAEGMNTEAFF.